The T cell receptor beta chain described here comes from a study of blood T cell repertoires in COVID-19. Clones were sequenced by immunoSEQ multiplex PCR, and TCRdb holds only the in-frame ones, with some missing. The sample carries tens of thousands of clones, 70% to 80% recorded once. The CDR3 covers 17 residues. CDR1 and CDR2 (germline): SGHDN, FVKESK. Between the trimmed V and J ends, which lost 0 bases and 2 bases, there was a span of 15 bases. The genes are TRBV14 and TRBJ2-3; weak D call: TRBD2 (5 bases). Sequenced sample: peripheral blood. The source is a human donor in a cohort sampled during active COVID-19. This chain's CDR3 is CASSQDLRTLNTDTQYF. The CDR3 DNA reads TGTGCCAGCAGCCAAGATTTACGGACTCTTAACACAGATACGCAGTATTTT.